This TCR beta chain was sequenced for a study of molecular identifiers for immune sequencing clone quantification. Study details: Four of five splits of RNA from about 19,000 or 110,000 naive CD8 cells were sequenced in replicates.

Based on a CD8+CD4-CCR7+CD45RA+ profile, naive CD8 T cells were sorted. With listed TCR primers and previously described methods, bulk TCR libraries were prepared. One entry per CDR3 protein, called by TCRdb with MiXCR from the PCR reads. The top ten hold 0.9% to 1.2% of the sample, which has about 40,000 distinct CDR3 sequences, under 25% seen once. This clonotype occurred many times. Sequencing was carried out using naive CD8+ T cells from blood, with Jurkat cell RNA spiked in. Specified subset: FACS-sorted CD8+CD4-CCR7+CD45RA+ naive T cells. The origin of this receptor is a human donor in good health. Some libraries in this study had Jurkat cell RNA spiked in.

In DNA form, the CDR3 reads TGCGCCAGCAGCCAAGATAGCGGGGAGCAGTACTTC. Protein: CASSQDSGEQYF. The V gene is TRBV4-3, the J gene TRBJ2-7, with 7 bases aligning to TRBD2. With V trimmed by 0 bases and J by 7 bases, 0 bases remained unmatched. The CDR3 runs 12 residues. Germline values: CDR1 LGHNA, CDR2 YSLEER.